This TCR beta chain was retrieved from a study of T cells in localized non-small cell lung cancer. Clones were read by immunoSEQ multiplex PCR, and TCRdb kept only the in-frame ones, dropping some. The data contain 26,000 or so clones, over 80% of them singletons. This CDR3 is built from 13 residues. CDR1 is SGHRS, CDR2 YFSETQ, per germline. Trimming left V 3 bases short and J 1 base short, with 7 bases between. Study-wide results and caveats: Uninvolved adjacent lung had the highest recorded T cell clonality, with tumor below it. Longer overall survival was seen with higher T cell density measured in blood.

Of note for this clone: No antigen is known for it.

V gene TRBV5-1 combines with J gene TRBJ1-1; no reliable D call. The input for sequencing was peripheral blood, taken before any cancer treatment. This TCR was sampled from a male donor at least 60 years old with stage I lung adenocarcinoma. The CDR3 DNA is TGCGCCAGCAGCTCGGACGGGAACACTGAAGCTTTCTTT. Translation gives CASSSDGNTEAFF.